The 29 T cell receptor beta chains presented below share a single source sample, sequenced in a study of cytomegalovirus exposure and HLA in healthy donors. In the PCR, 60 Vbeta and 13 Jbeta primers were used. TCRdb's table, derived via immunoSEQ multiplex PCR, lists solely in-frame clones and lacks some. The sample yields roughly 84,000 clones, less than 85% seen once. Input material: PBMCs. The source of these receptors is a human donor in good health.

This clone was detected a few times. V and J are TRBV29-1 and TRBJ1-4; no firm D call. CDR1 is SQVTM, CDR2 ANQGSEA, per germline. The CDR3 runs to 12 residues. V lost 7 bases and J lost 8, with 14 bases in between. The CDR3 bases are TGCAGCGCCGCCGGGGTTGAGGAAAAACTGTTTTTT. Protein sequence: CSAAGVEEKLFF.

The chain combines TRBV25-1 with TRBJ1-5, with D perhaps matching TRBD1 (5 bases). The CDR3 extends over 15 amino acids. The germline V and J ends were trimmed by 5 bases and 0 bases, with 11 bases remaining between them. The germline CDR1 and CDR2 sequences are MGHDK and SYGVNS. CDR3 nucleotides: TGTGCCAGCAGTAGTACAGGCTTTAGCAATCAGCCCCAGCATTTT. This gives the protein CASSSTGFSNQPQHF.

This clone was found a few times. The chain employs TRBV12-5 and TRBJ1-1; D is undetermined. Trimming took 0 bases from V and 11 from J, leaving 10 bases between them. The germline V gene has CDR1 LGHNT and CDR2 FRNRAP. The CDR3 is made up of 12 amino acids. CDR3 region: CASGLVLSEAFF. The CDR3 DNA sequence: TGTGCTAGTGGTTTGGTACTGAGTGAGGCTTTCTTT.

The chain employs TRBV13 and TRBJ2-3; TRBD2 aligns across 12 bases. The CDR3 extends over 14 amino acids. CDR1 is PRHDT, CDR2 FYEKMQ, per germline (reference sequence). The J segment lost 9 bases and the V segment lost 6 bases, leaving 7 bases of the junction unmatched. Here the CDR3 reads CASRSSGGAGTQYF. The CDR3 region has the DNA TGTGCCAGCAGGTCTAGCGGGGGGGCCGGAACGCAGTATTTT.

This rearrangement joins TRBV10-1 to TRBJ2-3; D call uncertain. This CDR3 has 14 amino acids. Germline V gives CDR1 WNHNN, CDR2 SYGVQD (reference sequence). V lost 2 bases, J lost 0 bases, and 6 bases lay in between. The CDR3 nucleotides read TGCGCCAGCAGTGAGCTGCGGAGCACAGATACGCAGTATTTT. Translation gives CASSELRSTDTQYF.

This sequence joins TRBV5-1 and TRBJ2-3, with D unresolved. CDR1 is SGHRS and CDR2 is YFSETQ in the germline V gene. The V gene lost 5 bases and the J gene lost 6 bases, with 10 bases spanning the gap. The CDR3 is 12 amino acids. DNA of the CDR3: TGCGCCAGCAGACACTTTAGCGATACGCAGTATTTT. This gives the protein CASRHFSDTQYF. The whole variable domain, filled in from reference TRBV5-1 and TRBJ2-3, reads KAGVTQTPRYLIKTRGQQVTLSCSPISGHRSVSWYQQTPGQGLQFLFEYFSETQRNKGNFPGRFSGRQFSNSRSEMNVSTLELGDSALYLCASRHFSDTQYFGPGTRLTVL.

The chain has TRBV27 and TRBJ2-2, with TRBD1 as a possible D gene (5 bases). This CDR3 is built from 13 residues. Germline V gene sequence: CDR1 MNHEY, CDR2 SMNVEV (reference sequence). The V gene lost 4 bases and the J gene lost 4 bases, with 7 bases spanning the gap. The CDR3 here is CASSWGPTGELFF. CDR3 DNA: TGTGCCAGCAGTTGGGGCCCCACCGGGGAGCTGTTTTTT.

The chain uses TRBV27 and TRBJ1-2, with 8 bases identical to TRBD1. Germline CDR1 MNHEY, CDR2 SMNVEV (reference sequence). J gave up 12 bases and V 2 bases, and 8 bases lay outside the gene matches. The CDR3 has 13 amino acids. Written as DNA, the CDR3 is TGTGCCAGCAGTTTACGGGGGACAGGTCGCCACACCTTC. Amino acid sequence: CASSLRGTGRHTF.

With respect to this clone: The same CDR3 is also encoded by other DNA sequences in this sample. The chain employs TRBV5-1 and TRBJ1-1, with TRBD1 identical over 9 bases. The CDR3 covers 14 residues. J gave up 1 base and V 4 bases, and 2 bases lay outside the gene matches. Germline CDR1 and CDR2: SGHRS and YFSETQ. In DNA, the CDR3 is TGCGCCAGCAGCCTGGACAGGGGGAACACTGAAGCTTTCTTT. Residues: CASSLDRGNTEAFF.

The CDR3 sequence is CAWSLTGPYEQYF. The CDR3 DNA reads TGTGCCTGGAGTCTAACAGGGCCCTACGAGCAGTACTTC. V gene TRBV30 combines with J gene TRBJ2-5, with D perhaps TRBD1 (6 bases). Gene TRBJ2-7 matches the end of the DNA better, so the J call may be wrong. CDR3 size: 13 residues. Germline-derived CDR1 and CDR2 are GTSNPN and SVGIG (reference sequence).

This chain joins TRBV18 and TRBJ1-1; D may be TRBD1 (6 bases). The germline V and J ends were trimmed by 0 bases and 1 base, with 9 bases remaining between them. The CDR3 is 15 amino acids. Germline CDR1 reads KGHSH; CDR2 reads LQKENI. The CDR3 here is CASSPPGQANTEAFF. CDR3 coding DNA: TGTGCCAGCTCACCACCGGGACAAGCGAACACTGAAGCTTTCTTT.

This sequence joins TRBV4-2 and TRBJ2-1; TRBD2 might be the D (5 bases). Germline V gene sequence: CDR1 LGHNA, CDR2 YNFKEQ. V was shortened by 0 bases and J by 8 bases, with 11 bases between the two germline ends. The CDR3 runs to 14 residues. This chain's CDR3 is CASSQEGGLDEQFF. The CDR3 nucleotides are TGTGCCAGCAGCCAAGAAGGAGGATTGGATGAGCAGTTCTTC.

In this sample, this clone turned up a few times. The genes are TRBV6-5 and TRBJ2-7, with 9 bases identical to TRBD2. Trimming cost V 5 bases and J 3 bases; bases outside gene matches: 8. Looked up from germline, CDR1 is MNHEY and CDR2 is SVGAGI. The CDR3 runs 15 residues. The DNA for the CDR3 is TGTGCCAGCAGTCCACAGCGGGGGGCTCGCTACGAGCAGTACTTC. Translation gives CASSPQRGARYEQYF.

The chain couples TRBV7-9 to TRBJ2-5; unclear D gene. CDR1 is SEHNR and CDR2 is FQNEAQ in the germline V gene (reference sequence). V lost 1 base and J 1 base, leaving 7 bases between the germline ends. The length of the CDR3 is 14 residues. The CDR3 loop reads CASSLDNPQETQYF. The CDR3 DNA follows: TGTGCCAGCAGCTTAGACAATCCCCAAGAGACCCAGTACTTC.

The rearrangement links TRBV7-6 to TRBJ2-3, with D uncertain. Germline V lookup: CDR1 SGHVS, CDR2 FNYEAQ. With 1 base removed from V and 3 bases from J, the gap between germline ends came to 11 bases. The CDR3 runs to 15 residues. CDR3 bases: TGTGCCAGCAGCTTAGGATTAGCTAGTACAGATACGCAGTATTTT. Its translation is CASSLGLASTDTQYF.

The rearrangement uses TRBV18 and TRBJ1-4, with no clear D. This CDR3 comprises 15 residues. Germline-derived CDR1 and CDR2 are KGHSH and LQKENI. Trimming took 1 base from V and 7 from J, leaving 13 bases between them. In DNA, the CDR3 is TGTGCCAGCTCACCACTGTCAGGATTGGGTGAAAAACTGTTTTTT. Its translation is CASSPLSGLGEKLFF.

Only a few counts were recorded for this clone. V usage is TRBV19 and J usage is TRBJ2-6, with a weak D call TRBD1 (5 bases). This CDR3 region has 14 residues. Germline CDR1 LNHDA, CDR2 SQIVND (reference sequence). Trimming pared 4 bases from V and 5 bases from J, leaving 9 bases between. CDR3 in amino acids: CASSTGFRANVLTF. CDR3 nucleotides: TGTGCCAGTAGTACAGGGTTTAGGGCCAACGTCCTGACTTTC.

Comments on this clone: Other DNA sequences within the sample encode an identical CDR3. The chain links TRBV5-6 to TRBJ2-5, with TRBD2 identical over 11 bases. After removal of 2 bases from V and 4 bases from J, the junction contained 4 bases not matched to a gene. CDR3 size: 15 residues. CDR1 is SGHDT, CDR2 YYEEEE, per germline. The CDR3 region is CASSLVAGGRETQYF. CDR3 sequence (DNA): TGTGCCAGCAGCTTAGTAGCGGGGGGGCGAGAGACCCAGTACTTC.

CDR3 residues: CASSSRGFGNTIYF. DNA of the CDR3: TGTGCCAGCTCCTCCAGGGGATTCGGAAACACCATATATTTT. The chain couples TRBV25-1 to TRBJ1-3; possible D gene TRBD1, 6 bases. CDR3 size: 14 residues. The V end lost 8 bases, the J end lost 4 bases, and 15 bases lay between the germline ends. CDR1 and CDR2 from the germline V gene are MGHDK and SYGVNS.

CDR3 region: CASRAGQGAVGELFF. CDR3 coding DNA: TGTGCCAGCAGAGCGGGACAGGGGGCGGTCGGGGAGCTGTTTTTT. V is TRBV5-4 and J is TRBJ2-2; 12 nucleotides align to TRBD1. CDR1 SGHNT and CDR2 YYREEE come from the germline V gene (reference sequence). The CDR3 contains 15 residues. The junction had 6 bases not matched to a gene; V was cut back by 5 bases and J by 7 bases.

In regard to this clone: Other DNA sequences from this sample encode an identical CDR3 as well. CDR3 residues: CASSRQGGQPQHF. For the CDR3, the DNA is TGTGCCAGCAGCCGACAGGGGGGCCAGCCCCAGCATTTT. V gene TRBV6-5 combines with J gene TRBJ1-5, with 9 nucleotides matching TRBD1. CDR1 is MNHEY, CDR2 SVGAGI, per germline. This CDR3 has 13 residues. With 6 bases clipped from V and 7 bases from J, the junction kept 4 bases outside the gene matches.

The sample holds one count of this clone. In nucleotides, the CDR3 is TGTGCCAGCAGTTTATCGCGGAAAGGGGGTAACTATGGCTACACCTTC. This codes for CASSLSRKGGNYGYTF. This chain connects TRBV27 to TRBJ1-2, with D tentatively TRBD1 (6 bases). The germline gives CDR1 MNHEY, CDR2 SMNVEV (reference sequence). The CDR3 loop spans 16 amino acids. Trimming took off 0 bases at V and 1 base at J, with 12 bases between the two ends.

The CDR3 region is CASSILYNEQFF. The CDR3 region has the DNA TGTGCCAGCAGCATACTATACAATGAGCAGTTCTTC. V gene TRBV7-9 combines with J gene TRBJ2-1; D ambiguous. This CDR3 region has 12 residues. Germline loops: CDR1 SEHNR, CDR2 FQNEAQ (reference sequence). Trimming removed 5 bases from V and 4 bases from J, with 6 bases in between.

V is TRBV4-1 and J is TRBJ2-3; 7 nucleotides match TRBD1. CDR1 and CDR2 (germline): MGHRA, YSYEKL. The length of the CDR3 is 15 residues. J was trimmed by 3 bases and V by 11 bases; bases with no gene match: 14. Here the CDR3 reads CASRGSKLYTDTQYF. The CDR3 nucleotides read TGCGCCTCCAGGGGGTCCAAACTTTATACAGATACGCAGTATTTT.

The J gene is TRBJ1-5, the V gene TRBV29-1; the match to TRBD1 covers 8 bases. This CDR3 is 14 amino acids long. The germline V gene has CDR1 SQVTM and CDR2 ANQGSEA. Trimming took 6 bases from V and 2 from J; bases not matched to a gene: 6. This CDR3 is CSVPPTGGNQPQHF. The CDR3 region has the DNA TGCAGCGTCCCACCGACAGGGGGCAATCAGCCCCAGCATTTT.

This CDR3 is CASSEGEEEQPQHF. CDR3 coding DNA: TGTGCCAGCAGTGAGGGGGAGGAGGAACAGCCCCAGCATTTT. The chain combines TRBV25-1 with TRBJ1-5, with D possibly matching TRBD1 (5 bases). Trimming removed 3 bases from V and 7 bases from J, with 13 bases in between. The germline CDR1 and CDR2 sequences are MGHDK and SYGVNS. The CDR3 spans 14 residues.

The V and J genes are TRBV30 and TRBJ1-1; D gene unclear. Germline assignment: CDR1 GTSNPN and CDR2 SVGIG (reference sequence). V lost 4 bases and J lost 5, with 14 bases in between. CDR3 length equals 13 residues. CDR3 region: CAWTYKEATEAFF. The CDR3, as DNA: TGTGCCTGGACGTATAAAGAGGCGACTGAAGCTTTCTTT.

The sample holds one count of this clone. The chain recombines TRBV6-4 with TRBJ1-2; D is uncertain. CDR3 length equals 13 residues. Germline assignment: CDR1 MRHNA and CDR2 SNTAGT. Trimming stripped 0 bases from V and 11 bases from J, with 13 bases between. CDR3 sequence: CASSDSGGLIYTF. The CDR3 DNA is TGTGCCAGCAGTGACTCAGGAGGGTTAATTTACACCTTC.

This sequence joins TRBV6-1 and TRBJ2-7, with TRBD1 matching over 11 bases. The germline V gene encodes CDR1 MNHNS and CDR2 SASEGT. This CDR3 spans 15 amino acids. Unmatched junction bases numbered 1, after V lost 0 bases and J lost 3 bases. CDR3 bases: TGTGCCAGCAGTGAAGCAGGGACAGGGGGCTACGAGCAGTACTTC. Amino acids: CASSEAGTGGYEQYF.